The 8 T cell receptor beta chains below were found in one sample sequenced in a study of a mutant IDH1 vaccine in newly diagnosed glioma. Time point of the sample: week 35, safety follow-up. Every vaccine dose comprised 300 ug of mutant IDH1 20-mer peptide plus topical imiquimod. Sequencing used immunoSEQ multiplex PCR; TCRdb keeps in-frame clones, though not all of them. The sample lists 60,000 to 65,000 clones; around four fifths were seen once. Antigens of these TCRs are unknown. Sequenced material: PBMCs, taken from a glioma patient whose treatment included an IDH1 peptide vaccine. These receptors were taken from a man younger than 40 with glioma.

This clone showed up just once. The chain carries TRBV9 and TRBJ1-2; D is possibly TRBD1 (6 bases). The CDR3 is 14 residues long. Trimming pared 4 bases from V and 9 bases from J, leaving 19 bases between. Germline loops: CDR1 SGDLS, CDR2 YYNGEE. The CDR3 nucleotides read TGTGCCAGCAGCACCCATCGGGGGCCCGTAAGCTACACCTTC. This encodes CASSTHRGPVSYTF.

The chain has TRBV18 and TRBJ2-5; 7 bases fit TRBD1. This CDR3 comprises 16 residues. V lost 4 bases and J lost 2; bases outside the gene matches: 10. The V gene's germline CDR1 is KGHSH and CDR2 LQKENI. Here the CDR3 reads CASSRWYAGGQETQYF. The CDR3 DNA is TGTGCCAGCTCACGTTGGTATGCAGGGGGACAAGAGACCCAGTACTTC.

This clone was observed a single time. This chain joins TRBV5-4 and TRBJ2-5; D gene uncertain. Per the germline V gene, CDR1 is SGHNT and CDR2 is YYREEE (reference sequence). The CDR3 spans 11 residues. V dropped 1 base and J dropped 4 bases, with 2 bases sitting between them. CDR3 nucleotide sequence: TGTGCCAGCAGCTTGCGAGAGACCCAGTACTTC. It yields the protein CASSLRETQYF.

The CDR3 is CASSIGTGTGGWNTEAFF. CDR3 bases: TGTGCCAGTAGTATAGGAACCGGGACAGGGGGCTGGAACACTGAAGCTTTCTTT. The chain couples TRBV19 to TRBJ1-1, with TRBD1 matching 12 bases. There are 18 residues in the CDR3. In germline, CDR1 is LNHDA, CDR2 SQIVND (reference sequence). Unmatched junction bases numbered 7, after V lost 1 base and J lost 1 base.

The chain combines TRBV4-2 with TRBJ2-7, with D uncertain. Germline V gene sequence: CDR1 LGHNA, CDR2 YNFKEQ. V lost 0 bases, J lost 0 bases, and 12 bases lay in between. There are 16 residues in the CDR3. The DNA of the CDR3 is TGTGCCAGCAGCCAAGAAAAAGGTTACTACTCCTACGAGCAGTACTTC. It is translated as CASSQEKGYYSYEQYF.

V gene TRBV28 combines with J gene TRBJ1-2, with D maybe TRBD1 (5 bases). Germline V gene lookup returns CDR1 MDHEN and CDR2 SYDVKM. The CDR3 loop spans 14 amino acids. V was cut by 4 bases and J by 2 bases, with 11 bases left in between. The CDR3 coding sequence is TGTGCCAGCAGTTCAGGGACTTTCAACTATGGCTACACCTTC. Translation: CASSSGTFNYGYTF.

The gene calls are TRBV10-3 and TRBJ2-1; D not certain. Germline CDR1 reads ENHRY; CDR2 reads SYGVKD. The CDR3 has 12 residues. V shed 5 bases and J shed 15 bases, with 17 bases lying between them. CDR3 sequence: CAISFSISFLFF. DNA of the CDR3: TGTGCCATCAGTTTCTCGATCTCATTTCTGTTCTTC.

The chain is built from TRBV2 and TRBJ1-6, with a weak D call TRBD1 (6 bases). The germline V gene has CDR1 SNHLY and CDR2 FYNNEI. The CDR3 is 18 residues long. The ends were cut back, 8 bases at V and 6 bases at J, with 26 bases in the middle. In DNA, the CDR3 is TGTGCCAGCTCGTTCGTCAGGGGATCGGAAGCGTCTAATTCACCCCTCCACTTT. This codes for CASSFVRGSEASNSPLHF.